This is a list of T cell receptor beta chains from one sample in a study of T cells in Graves' hyperthyroidism and ophthalmopathy. TCRdb ran MiXCR on the multiplex PCR reads and lists one entry per CDR3 protein. The sample has 250,000 to 300,000 distinct CDR3 sequences, around 15% seen once. The sample was blood. The receptors were gathered from a woman in her fifties or sixties with Graves' hyperthyroidism that later progressed to Graves' ophthalmopathy. Each CDR3 is given without its conserved first and last residue.

length,V,CDR3
11,TRBV2,ASTMASYNEQF
13,TRBV6-5,ASSYSEEIADEQY
13,TRBV9,ASSVGGDRSYEQY
12,TRBV20-1,SARDWRQNTEAF
14,TRBV18,ASSPPRGRPLETQY
14,TRBV5-1,ASSSRTGTLIYGYT
14,TRBV20-1,SAREHTRGGFTEAF
11,TRBV27,ASSFYRDSPLH
15,TRBV19,ASSIGGVGLAKNIQY
14,TRBV5-6,ASSGGGSGQSNEQF
13,TRBV28,ASSSQGTPNQPQH